Reported below is one T cell receptor beta chain. The data derive from a study of blood T cell repertoires in COVID-19. Profiled with immunoSEQ multiplex PCR; TCRdb holds only in-frame clones, not every one. The sample consists of about 150,000 clones, approximately 90% of them appearing once. The CDR3 spans 15 residues. CDR1 and CDR2 (germline): SGHRS, YFSETQ. V lost 2 bases to trimming and J lost 6 bases, with 15 bases between them. This TCR was recovered from a man aged 18 to 35 with COVID-19, enrolled during active disease. V usage is TRBV5-1 and J usage is TRBJ2-1; possible D gene TRBD2, 6 bases. Sequencing was carried out using peripheral blood. The CDR3 DNA is TGCGCCAGCAGCTTAACCTCCGGGACTCCCAATGAGCAGTTCTTC. It is translated as CASSLTSGTPNEQFF.